The clone carrying this T cell receptor beta chain has just a few counts. The target antigen is unknown. Primers used in a second PCR of roughly 6 to 12 cycles were a sample-barcoded 5' primer and a J-beta primer mix. Each CDR3 protein is one row after TCRdb ran MiXCR on the 5' RACE reads. Among 800,000 to 1,300,000 distinct CDR3 sequences, 20% to 25% were seen once, and the ten largest hold 0.65% to 0.75%. This specimen comes from a study of blood T cells in healthy people across ages. Notes on the study in general: Fewer expanded clones and more diversity marked long-lived versus aged donors.

This CDR3 spans 15 amino acids. Germline V gene lookup returns CDR1 ENHRY and CDR2 SYGVKD. V lost 3 bases and J lost 0, with 12 bases in between. The same data also went into a second study, on T cells of mothers and their children.

The source material was blood. This chain uses TRBV10-3 with TRBJ2-7; D is possibly TRBD2 (5 bases). The TCR was taken from a girl aged 2 to 9 in good health. The CDR3 nucleotides are TGTGCCATCAGTGATGACGAGAGCGGCTCCTACGAGCAGTACTTC. Protein: CAISDDESGSYEQYF.